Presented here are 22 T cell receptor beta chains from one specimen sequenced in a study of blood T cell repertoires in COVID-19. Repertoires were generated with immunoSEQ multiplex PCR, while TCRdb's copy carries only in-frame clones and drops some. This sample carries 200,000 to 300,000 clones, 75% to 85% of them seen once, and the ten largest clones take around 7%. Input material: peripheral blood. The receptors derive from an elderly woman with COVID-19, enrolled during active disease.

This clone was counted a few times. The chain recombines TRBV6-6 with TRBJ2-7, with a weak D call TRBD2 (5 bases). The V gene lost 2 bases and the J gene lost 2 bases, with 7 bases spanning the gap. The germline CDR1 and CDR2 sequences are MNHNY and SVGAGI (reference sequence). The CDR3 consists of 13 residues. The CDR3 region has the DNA TGTGCCAGCAGTTACGAGGGCGCCTACGAGCAGTACTTC. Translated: CASSYEGAYEQYF.

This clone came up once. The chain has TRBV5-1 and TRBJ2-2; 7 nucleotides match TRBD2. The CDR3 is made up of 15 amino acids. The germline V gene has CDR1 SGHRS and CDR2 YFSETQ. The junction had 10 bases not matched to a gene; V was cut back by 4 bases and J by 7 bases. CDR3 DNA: TGCGCCAGCAGCCCCCGCAGAGGGGAGGGCGGGGAGCTGTTTTTT. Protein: CASSPRRGEGGELFF.

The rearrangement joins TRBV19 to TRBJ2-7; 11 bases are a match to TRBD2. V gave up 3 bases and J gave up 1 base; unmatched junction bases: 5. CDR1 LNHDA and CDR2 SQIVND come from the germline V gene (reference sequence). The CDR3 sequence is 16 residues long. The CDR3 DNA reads TGTGCCAGTAGTATTTCGCGACTAGCGGGGTCCTACGAGCAGTACTTC. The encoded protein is CASSISRLAGSYEQYF.

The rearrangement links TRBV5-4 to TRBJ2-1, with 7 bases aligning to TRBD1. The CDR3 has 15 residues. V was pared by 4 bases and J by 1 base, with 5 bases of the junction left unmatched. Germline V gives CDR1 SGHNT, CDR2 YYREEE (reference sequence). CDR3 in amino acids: CASSVDRVSYNEQFF. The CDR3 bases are TGTGCCAGCAGCGTTGACAGGGTGTCCTACAATGAGCAGTTCTTC.

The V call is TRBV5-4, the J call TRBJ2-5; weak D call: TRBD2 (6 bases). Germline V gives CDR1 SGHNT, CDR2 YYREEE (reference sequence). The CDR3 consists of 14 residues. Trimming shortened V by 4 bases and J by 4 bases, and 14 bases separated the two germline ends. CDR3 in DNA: TGTGCCAGCAGCCCCTTCGGGCGGGGAGAGACCCAGTACTTC. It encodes CASSPFGRGETQYF.

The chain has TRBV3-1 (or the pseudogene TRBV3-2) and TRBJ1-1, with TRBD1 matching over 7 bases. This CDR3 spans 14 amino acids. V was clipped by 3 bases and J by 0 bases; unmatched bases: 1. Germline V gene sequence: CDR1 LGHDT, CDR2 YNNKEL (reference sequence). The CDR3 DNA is TGTGCCAGCAGCCAGGGACAGATGAACACTGAAGCTTTCTTT. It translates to CASSQGQMNTEAFF.

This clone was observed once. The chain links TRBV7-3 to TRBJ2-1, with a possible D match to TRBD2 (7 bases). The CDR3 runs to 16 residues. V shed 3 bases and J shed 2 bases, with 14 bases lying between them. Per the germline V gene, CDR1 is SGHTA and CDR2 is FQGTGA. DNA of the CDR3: TGTGCCAGCAGCTTTGCCGGGGGGCTCCCCTACAATGAGCAGTTCTTC. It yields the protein CASSFAGGLPYNEQFF.

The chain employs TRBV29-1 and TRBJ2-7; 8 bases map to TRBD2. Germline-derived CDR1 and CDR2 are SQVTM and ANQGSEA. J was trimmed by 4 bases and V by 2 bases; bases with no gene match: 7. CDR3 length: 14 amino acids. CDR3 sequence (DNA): TGCAGCGTTGAATGGGCGGGAGGAGGATACGAGCAGTACTTC. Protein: CSVEWAGGGYEQYF.

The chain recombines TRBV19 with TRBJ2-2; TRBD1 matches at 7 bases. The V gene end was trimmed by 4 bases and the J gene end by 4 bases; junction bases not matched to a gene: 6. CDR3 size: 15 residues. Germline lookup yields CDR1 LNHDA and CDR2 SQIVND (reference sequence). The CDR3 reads CASSTIDRVTGELFF. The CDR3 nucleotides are TGTGCCAGTAGTACGATAGACAGGGTCACCGGGGAGCTGTTTTTT.

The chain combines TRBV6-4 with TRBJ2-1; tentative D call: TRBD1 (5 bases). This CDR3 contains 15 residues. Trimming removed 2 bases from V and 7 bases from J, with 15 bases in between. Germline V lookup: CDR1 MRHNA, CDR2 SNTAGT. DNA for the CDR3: TGTGCCAGCAGTGACGGGCAGGGCTTAAGGAATGAGCAGTTCTTC. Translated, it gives CASSDGQGLRNEQFF.

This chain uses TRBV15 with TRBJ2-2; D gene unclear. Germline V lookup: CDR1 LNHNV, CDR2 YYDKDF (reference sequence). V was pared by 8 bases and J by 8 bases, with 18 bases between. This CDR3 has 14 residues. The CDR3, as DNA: TGTGCCACCTCGACCTACCACCCAGGTGGGGAGCTGTTTTTT. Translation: CATSTYHPGGELFF.

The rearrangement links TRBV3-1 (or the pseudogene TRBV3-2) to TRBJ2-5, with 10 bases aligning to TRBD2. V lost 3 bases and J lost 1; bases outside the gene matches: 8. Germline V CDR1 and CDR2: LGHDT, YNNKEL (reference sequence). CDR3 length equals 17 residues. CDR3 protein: CASSHYSSGGFQETQYF. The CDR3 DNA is TGTGCCAGCAGCCATTATTCTAGCGGGGGATTCCAAGAGACCCAGTACTTC.

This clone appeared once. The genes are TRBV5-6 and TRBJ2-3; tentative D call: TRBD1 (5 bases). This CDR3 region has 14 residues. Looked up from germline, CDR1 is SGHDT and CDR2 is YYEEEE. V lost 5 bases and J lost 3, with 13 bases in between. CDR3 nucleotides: TGTGCCAGCAGGTTGATAGGGGTTACAGATACGCAGTATTTT. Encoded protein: CASRLIGVTDTQYF.

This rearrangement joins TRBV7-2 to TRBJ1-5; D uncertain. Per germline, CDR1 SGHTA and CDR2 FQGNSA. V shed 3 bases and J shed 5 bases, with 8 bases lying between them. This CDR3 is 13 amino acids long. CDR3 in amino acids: CASSLEYDQPQHF. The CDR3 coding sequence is TGTGCCAGCAGCTTGGAGTACGATCAGCCCCAGCATTTT.

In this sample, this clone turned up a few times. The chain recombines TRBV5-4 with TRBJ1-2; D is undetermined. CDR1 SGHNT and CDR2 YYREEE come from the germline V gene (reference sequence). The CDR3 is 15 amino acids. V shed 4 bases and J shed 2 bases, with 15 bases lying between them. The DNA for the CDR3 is TGTGCCAGCAGCCCGACTGCCTCTTTCAACTATGGCTACACCTTC. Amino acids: CASSPTASFNYGYTF.

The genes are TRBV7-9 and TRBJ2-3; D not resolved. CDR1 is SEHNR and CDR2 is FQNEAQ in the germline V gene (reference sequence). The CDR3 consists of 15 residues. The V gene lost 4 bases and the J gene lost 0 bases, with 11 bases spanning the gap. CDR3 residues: CASSSEPTSTDTQYF. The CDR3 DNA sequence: TGTGCCAGCAGCTCCGAGCCGACTAGCACAGATACGCAGTATTTT. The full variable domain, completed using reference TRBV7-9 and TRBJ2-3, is DTGVSQNPRHKITKRGQNVTFRCDPISEHNRLYWYRQTLGQGPEFLTYFQNEAQLEKSRLLSDRFSAERPKGSFSTLEIQRTEQGDSAMYLCASSSEPTSTDTQYFGPGTRLTVL.

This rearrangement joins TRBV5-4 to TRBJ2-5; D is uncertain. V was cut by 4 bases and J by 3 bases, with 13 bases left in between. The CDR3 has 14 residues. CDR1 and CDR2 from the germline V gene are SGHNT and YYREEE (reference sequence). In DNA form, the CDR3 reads TGTGCCAGCAGCCAGCCTAGTCGAGAAGAGACCCAGTACTTC. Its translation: CASSQPSREETQYF.

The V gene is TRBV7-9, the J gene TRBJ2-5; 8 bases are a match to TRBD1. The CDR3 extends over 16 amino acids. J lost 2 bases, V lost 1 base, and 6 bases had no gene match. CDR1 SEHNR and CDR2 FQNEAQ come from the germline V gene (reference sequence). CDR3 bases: TGTGCCAGCAGCTTAGTTCAGGGGGCGAGTCAAGAGACCCAGTACTTC. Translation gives CASSLVQGASQETQYF.

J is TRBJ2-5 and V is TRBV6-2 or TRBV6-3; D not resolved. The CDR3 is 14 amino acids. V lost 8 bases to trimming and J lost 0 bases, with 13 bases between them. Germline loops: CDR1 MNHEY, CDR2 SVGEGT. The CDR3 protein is CASGLSQYQETQYF. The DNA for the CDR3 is TGTGCCAGCGGCCTCTCACAGTACCAAGAGACCCAGTACTTC.

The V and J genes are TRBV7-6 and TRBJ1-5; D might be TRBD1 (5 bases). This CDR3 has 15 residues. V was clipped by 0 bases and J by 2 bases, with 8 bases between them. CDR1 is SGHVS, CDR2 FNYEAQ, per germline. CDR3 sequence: CASSLAAGRNQPQHF. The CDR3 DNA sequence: TGTGCCAGCAGCTTAGCGGCAGGGCGCAATCAGCCCCAGCATTTT.

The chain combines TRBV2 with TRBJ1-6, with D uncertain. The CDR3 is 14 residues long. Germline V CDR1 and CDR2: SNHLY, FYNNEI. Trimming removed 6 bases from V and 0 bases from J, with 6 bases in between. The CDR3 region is CASSLYSYNSPLHF. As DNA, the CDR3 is TGTGCCAGCAGCCTGTACTCCTATAATTCACCCCTCCACTTT.

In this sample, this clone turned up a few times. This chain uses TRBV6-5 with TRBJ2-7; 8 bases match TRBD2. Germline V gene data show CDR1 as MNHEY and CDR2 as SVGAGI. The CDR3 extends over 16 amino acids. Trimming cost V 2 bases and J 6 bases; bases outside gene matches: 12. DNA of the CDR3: TGTGCCAGCAGTTACGAGGCGCCAGCGGGGGCCGGCGAGCAGTACTTC. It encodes CASSYEAPAGAGEQYF.